Sequencing of this T cell receptor beta chain was carried out in a study of tumor-infiltrating lymphocytes in primary liver carcinoma. The study, taken as a whole, reports: The use of bulk unsorted samples meant that CD4+ and CD8+ repertoires were not compared.

Using a constant-region primer together with ProtoScript II reverse transcriptase, TCR beta cDNA was made from around 500 ng of total RNA. Three nested multiplex PCR rounds, a slightly modified ARM-PCR, produced the libraries for TCR beta. TCRdb processed the multiplex PCR reads anew with MiXCR; each CDR3 protein has one entry. The top ten clones hold more than 8.5% of a sample with about 320,000 distinct CDR3 sequences, approximately 60% of them seen once. At least ten counts were recorded for this clonotype. The antigen is unknown. Germline DNA was extracted too, while blood RNA derived from unsorted whole blood. The sequence derives from a man in his forties with primary liver carcinoma and hepatitis B virus infection. Sequencing used peripheral blood.

CDR3 loop: CASSREPNTGELFF. In DNA form, the CDR3 reads TGTGCCAGCAGCCGCGAGCCGAACACCGGGGAGCTGTTTTTT. The chain uses TRBV14 and TRBJ2-2; no clear D gene. CDR3 length: 14 residues. Germline V gene lookup returns CDR1 SGHDN and CDR2 FVKESK. V dropped 4 bases and J dropped 0 bases, with 6 bases sitting between them.